This entry lists 18 T cell receptor beta chains sequenced from one sample in a study of human T cells and chemical hapten exposure. MiXCR, run by TCRdb on the RACE reads, gives a single entry per CDR3 protein. The repertoire includes under 200,000 distinct CDR3 sequences, around 30% of them detected once, and less than 3.5% sits in the top ten. Time point in this sample: pre-sensitization, week 0. Indicated treatment: therapeutic diphenylcyclopropenone sensitization with weekly scalp DPC. The sample consisted of whole blood, taken in connection with sensitization to the hapten diphenylcyclopropenone (DPC). These receptors were collected from a woman in her thirties with alopecia areata. Some clones in this sample may be carry-over from other donors' samples.

This chain connects TRBV30 to TRBJ2-1; TRBD2 matches at 13 bases. The CDR3 covers 15 residues. V was pared by 1 base and J by 8 bases, with 5 bases of the junction left unmatched. The germline CDR1 and CDR2 sequences are GTSNPN and SVGIG (reference sequence). CDR3 region: CAWSEGLAGIDEQFF. The CDR3 DNA follows: TGTGCCTGGAGTGAGGGACTAGCGGGAATCGATGAGCAGTTCTTC.

This clonotype appeared a few times. The rearrangement uses TRBV20-1 and TRBJ2-7, with 7 positions matching TRBD1. The CDR3 runs to 14 residues. Germline V gene data show CDR1 as DFQATT and CDR2 as SNEGSKA (reference sequence). The J segment lost 7 bases and the V segment lost 0 bases, leaving 9 bases of the junction unmatched. In DNA, the CDR3 is TGCAGTGCTAGAGATGGTGGCAGGGGGAGAGAGCAGTACTTC. It specifies CSARDGGRGREQYF.

About this clonotype itself: The junction departs from the called germline gene at one end, perhaps through a read error. The chain has TRBV29-1 and TRBJ2-1; 9 nucleotides align to TRBD1. CDR3 length: 15 amino acids. Germline V CDR1 and CDR2: SQVTM, ANQGSEA. CDR3 in amino acids: CSVGLMDRGYSEQFF. The CDR3 bases are TGCAGCGTGGGGCTCATGGACAGGGGATACAGTGAGCAGTTCTTC.

In its sample, this clonotype was seen a few times. This sequence joins TRBV9 and TRBJ1-2, with D perhaps TRBD1 (6 bases). Germline V gene sequence: CDR1 SGDLS, CDR2 YYNGEE. Trimming removed 4 bases from V and 4 bases from J, with 20 bases in between. This CDR3 is built from 16 residues. This CDR3 reads CASSPETGRGAYGYTF. The CDR3 DNA follows: TGTGCCAGCAGCCCTGAAACAGGGCGGGGGGCCTATGGCTACACCTTC. The entire variable domain, with the rest obtained from reference TRBV9 and TRBJ1-2, is as follows: DSGVTQTPKHLITATGQRVTLRCSPRSGDLSVYWYQQSLDQGLQFLIQYYNGEERAKGNILERFSAQQFPDLHSELNLSSLELGDSALYFCASSPETGRGAYGYTFGSGTRLTVV.

In this sample, this clonotype turned up a few times. The chain carries TRBV28 and TRBJ2-2; D not resolved. The V and J ends lost 6 bases and 0 bases respectively, with 8 bases between them. CDR3 length: 14 residues. From germline, CDR1 is MDHEN and CDR2 SYDVKM. CDR3 residues: CASRAPTNTGELFF. The CDR3 DNA is TGTGCCAGCAGGGCACCTACGAACACCGGGGAGCTGTTTTTT. Drawing the rest from reference TRBV28 and TRBJ2-2, the complete variable domain is DVKVTQSSRYLVKRTGEKVFLECVQDMDHENMFWYRQDPGLGLRLIYFSYDVKMKEKGDIPEGYSVSREKKERFSLILESASTNQTSMYLCASRAPTNTGELFFGEGSRLTVL.

This clonotype has more than one count but fewer than ten. J is TRBJ1-1 and V is TRBV2; D perhaps matches TRBD1 (5 bases). This CDR3 comprises 14 residues. The V and J ends lost 1 base and 2 bases respectively, with 8 bases between them. Germline V lookup: CDR1 SNHLY, CDR2 FYNNEI. CDR3 residues: CASSEDDRNTEAFF. CDR3 bases: TGTGCCAGCAGTGAAGATGACAGAAACACTGAAGCTTTCTTT.

The gene calls are TRBV29-1 and TRBJ2-3; 7 positions match TRBD1. Germline V gives CDR1 SQVTM, CDR2 ANQGSEA. The CDR3 runs 14 residues. J gave up 5 bases and V 2 bases, and 7 bases lay outside the gene matches. The CDR3 loop reads CSVEFLAGGDTQYF. In DNA form, the CDR3 reads TGCAGCGTTGAATTCCTTGCAGGGGGAGATACGCAGTATTTT.

This clonotype was recorded a few times. V is TRBV29-1 and J is TRBJ2-7; TRBD2 matches 11 bases. From germline, CDR1 is SQVTM and CDR2 ANQGSEA. V was clipped by 7 bases and J by 7 bases; unmatched bases: 9. The CDR3 has 13 residues. CDR3 DNA: TGCAGCGCCTCACTAGCGGGAGTAGGTGAGCAGTACTTC. Its translation is CSASLAGVGEQYF.

The chain couples TRBV9 to TRBJ2-2; D call uncertain. Trimming left V 3 bases short and J 1 base short, with 7 bases between. Germline CDR1 reads SGDLS; CDR2 reads YYNGEE. The length of the CDR3 is 14 residues. The CDR3 DNA follows: TGTGCCAGCAGCGGACGGATGAACACCGGGGAGCTGTTTTTT. Translated, it gives CASSGRMNTGELFF.

The V call is TRBV4-3, the J call TRBJ2-5; 7 bases agree with TRBD1. V shed 0 bases, J shed 3 bases, and the junction held 10 bases outside the gene matches. CDR1 is LGHNA and CDR2 is YSLEER in the germline V gene. The CDR3 runs 17 residues. CDR3 in amino acids: CASSQDNKGAREETQYF. The CDR3 coding sequence is TGCGCCAGCAGCCAAGATAATAAGGGGGCGAGGGAAGAGACCCAGTACTTC.

The chain joins TRBV28 to TRBJ1-6; 7 bases align to TRBD1. Germline loops: CDR1 MDHEN, CDR2 SYDVKM. The ends lost 4 bases at V and 7 bases at J; junction bases unmatched: 1. The CDR3 extends over 13 amino acids. As DNA, the CDR3 is TGTGCCAGCAGTTCGACAGGGAATTCACCCCTCCACTTT. Translation gives CASSSTGNSPLHF.

The V gene is TRBV28, the J gene TRBJ1-2, with D perhaps TRBD1 (5 bases). The CDR3 is 12 residues long. V dropped 6 bases and J dropped 5 bases, with 10 bases sitting between them. Germline V lookup: CDR1 MDHEN, CDR2 SYDVKM. CDR3 coding DNA: TGTGCCAGCAGAGGGGTCGGTTATGGCTACACCTTC. It encodes CASRGVGYGYTF.

The table lists this clonotype with a few counts. This chain connects TRBV6-5 to TRBJ1-2; 7 bases line up with TRBD1. The CDR3 length is 15 residues. CDR1 and CDR2 from the germline V gene are MNHEY and SVGAGI. Germline trimming cut 0 bases from V and 4 bases from J; bases unmatched to any gene: 5. The DNA of the CDR3 is TGTGCCAGCAGTTACTCTGGGACAGTAATCTATGGCTACACCTTC. Translated, it gives CASSYSGTVIYGYTF.

J is TRBJ2-1 and V is TRBV5-1, with 15 bases aligning to TRBD2. Germline loops: CDR1 SGHRS, CDR2 YFSETQ. Unmatched junction bases numbered 6, after V lost 4 bases and J lost 7 bases. There are 16 residues in the CDR3. In DNA, the CDR3 is TGCGCCAGCAGCGACGGACTAGCGGGGGGGCGGAATGAGCAGTTCTTC. Translation: CASSDGLAGGRNEQFF.

The chain joins TRBV9 to TRBJ1-2; 7 nucleotides agree with TRBD1. The CDR3 is 15 amino acids. Germline CDR1 is SGDLS and CDR2 is YYNGEE. V lost 0 bases, J lost 4 bases, and 6 bases stayed unmatched. For the CDR3, the DNA is TGTGCCAGCAGCGTAGATCGGGACAGTACCTATGGCTACACCTTC. This translates into CASSVDRDSTYGYTF.

The V call is TRBV2, the J call TRBJ2-5; 13 bases line up with TRBD2. Germline V CDR1 and CDR2: SNHLY, FYNNEI. Germline trimming cut 1 base from V and 4 bases from J; bases unmatched to any gene: 0. The CDR3 is 15 residues long. CDR3 coding DNA: TGTGCCAGCAGTGAAGGGACTAGCGGGAGAGAGACCCAGTACTTC. Its translation is CASSEGTSGRETQYF.

This clonotype was found a few times. This chain links TRBV9 with TRBJ2-2; TRBD1 matches 8 bases. V shed 1 base, J shed 4 bases, and the junction held 9 bases outside the gene matches. The V gene's germline CDR1 is SGDLS and CDR2 YYNGEE. The CDR3 covers 17 residues. Here the CDR3 DNA reads TGTGCCAGCAGCGTAAAGTCAGGGGGCGCCGGCACCGGGGAGCTGTTTTTT. Translating gives CASSVKSGGAGTGELFF.

V usage is TRBV29-1 and J usage is TRBJ2-1; D ambiguous. The CDR3 spans 13 residues. V was trimmed by 7 bases and J by 1 base, leaving 11 bases between them. CDR1 SQVTM and CDR2 ANQGSEA come from the germline V gene. CDR3 residues: CSARPQSYNEQFF. The CDR3 DNA sequence: TGCAGCGCTCGACCCCAGTCCTACAATGAGCAGTTCTTC.